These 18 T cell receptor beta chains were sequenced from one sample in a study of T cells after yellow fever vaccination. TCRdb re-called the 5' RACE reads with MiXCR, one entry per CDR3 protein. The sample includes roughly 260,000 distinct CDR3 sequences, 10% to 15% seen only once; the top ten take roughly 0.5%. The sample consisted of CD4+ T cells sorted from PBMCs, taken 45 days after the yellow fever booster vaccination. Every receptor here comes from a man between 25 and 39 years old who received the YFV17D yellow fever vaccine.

The CDR3 DNA reads TGCAGCGCCCGACTAGCTCTTGGCTCCTACGAGCAGTACTTC. It encodes CSARLALGSYEQYF. The V and J genes are TRBV29-1 and TRBJ2-7; 7 nucleotides align to TRBD2. Per the germline V gene, CDR1 is SQVTM and CDR2 is ANQGSEA. This CDR3 contains 14 residues. Trimming cost V 7 bases and J 0 bases; bases outside gene matches: 9.

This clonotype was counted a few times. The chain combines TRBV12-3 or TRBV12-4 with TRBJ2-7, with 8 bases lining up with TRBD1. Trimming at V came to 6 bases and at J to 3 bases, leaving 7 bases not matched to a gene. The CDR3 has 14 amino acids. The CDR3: CASRIGTGSYEQYF. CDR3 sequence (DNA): TGTGCCAGCAGGATAGGGACAGGAAGCTACGAGCAGTACTTC.

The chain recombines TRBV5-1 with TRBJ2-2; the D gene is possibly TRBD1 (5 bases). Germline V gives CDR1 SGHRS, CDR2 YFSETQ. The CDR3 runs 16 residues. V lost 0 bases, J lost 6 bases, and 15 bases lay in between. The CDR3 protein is CASSLAQDPRAGELFF. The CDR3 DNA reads TGCGCCAGCAGCTTGGCACAGGACCCCCGCGCCGGGGAGCTGTTTTTT.

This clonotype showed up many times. As DNA, the CDR3 is TGCAGCGTCGGAGGGCTAGCGGGACTGCCGGAGACCCAGTACTTC. As protein: CSVGGLAGLPETQYF. The chain carries TRBV29-1 and TRBJ2-5; TRBD2 matches 9 bases. The CDR3 spans 15 residues. The J segment lost 5 bases and the V segment lost 6 bases, leaving 13 bases of the junction unmatched. Germline V gene data show CDR1 as SQVTM and CDR2 as ANQGSEA. The full variable domain, its missing parts supplied by reference TRBV29-1 and TRBJ2-5, is SAVISQKPSRDICQRGTSLTIQCQVDSQVTMMFWYRQQPGQSLTLIATANQGSEATYESGFVIDKFPISRPNLTFSTLTVSNMSPEDSSIYLCSVGGLAGLPETQYFGPGTRLLVL.

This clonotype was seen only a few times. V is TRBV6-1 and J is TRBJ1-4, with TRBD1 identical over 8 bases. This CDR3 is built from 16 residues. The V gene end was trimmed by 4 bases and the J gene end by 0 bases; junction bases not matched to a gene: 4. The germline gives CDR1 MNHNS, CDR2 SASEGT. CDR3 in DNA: TGTGCCAGCAGTGCCGGGACAGGAACAACTAATGAAAAACTGTTTTTT. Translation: CASSAGTGTTNEKLFF.

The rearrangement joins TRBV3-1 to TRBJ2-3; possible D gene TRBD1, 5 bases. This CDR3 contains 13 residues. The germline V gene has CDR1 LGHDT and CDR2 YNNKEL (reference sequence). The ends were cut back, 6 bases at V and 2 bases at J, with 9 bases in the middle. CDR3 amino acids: CASRKGNTDTQYF. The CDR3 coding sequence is TGTGCCAGCAGGAAGGGGAACACAGATACGCAGTATTTT.

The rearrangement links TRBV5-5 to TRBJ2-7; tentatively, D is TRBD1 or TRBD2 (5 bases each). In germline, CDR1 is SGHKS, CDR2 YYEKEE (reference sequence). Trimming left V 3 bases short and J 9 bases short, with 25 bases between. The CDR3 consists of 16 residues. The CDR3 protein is CASSSELRDPGVGQYF. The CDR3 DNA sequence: TGTGCCAGCAGCTCGGAATTGAGGGACCCAGGAGTCGGGCAGTACTTC.

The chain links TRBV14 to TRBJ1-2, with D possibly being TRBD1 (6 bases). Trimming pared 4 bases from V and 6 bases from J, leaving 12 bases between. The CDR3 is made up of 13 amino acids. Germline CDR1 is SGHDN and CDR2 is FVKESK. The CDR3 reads CASSLQGGDGYTF. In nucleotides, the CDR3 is TGTGCCAGCAGCCTACAGGGAGGGGATGGCTACACCTTC.

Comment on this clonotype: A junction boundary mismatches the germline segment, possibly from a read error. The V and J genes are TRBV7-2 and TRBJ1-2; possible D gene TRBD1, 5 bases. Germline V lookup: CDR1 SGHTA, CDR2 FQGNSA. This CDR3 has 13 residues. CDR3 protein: CASSRTLTDMVAF. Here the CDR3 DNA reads TGTGCCAGCAGCCGAACTCTGACAGACATGGTGGCCTTC.

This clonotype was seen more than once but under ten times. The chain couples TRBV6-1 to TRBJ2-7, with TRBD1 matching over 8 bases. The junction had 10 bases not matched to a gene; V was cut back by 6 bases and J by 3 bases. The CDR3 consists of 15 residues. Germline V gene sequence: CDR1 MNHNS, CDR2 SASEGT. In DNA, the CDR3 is TGTGCCAGCAGACCTAGGACAGGGCAATACTACGAGCAGTACTTC. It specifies CASRPRTGQYYEQYF.

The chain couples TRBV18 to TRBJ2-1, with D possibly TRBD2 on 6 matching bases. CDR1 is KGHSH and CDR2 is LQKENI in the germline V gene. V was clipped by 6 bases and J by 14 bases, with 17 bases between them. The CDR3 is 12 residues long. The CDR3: CASSQAGSRKFF. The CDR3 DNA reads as TGTGCCAGCTCCCAGGCCGGGAGTCGAAAGTTCTTC.

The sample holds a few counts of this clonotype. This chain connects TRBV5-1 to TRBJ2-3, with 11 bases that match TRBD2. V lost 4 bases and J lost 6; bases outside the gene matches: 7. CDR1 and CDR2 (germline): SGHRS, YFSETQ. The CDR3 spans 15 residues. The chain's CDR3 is CASSPGTSGADTQYF. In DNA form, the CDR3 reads TGCGCCAGCAGCCCCGGGACTAGCGGTGCTGATACGCAGTATTTT.

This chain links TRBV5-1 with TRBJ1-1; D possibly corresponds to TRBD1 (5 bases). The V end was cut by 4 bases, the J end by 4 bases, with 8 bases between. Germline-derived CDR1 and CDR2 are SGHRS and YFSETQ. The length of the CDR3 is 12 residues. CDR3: CASSTGITEAFF. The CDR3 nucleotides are TGCGCCAGCAGCACAGGCATCACTGAAGCTTTCTTT.

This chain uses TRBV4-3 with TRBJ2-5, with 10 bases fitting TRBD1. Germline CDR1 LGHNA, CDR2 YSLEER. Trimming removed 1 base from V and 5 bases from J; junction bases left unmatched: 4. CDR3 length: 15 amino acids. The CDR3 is CASSQAGQGHETQYF. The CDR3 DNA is TGCGCCAGCAGCCAAGCGGGACAGGGGCATGAGACCCAGTACTTC.

The CDR3 here is CASTYRTGSNEQFF. The CDR3 coding sequence is TGTGCCAGCACCTATCGAACAGGGTCCAATGAGCAGTTCTTC. The chain employs TRBV7-2 and TRBJ2-1, with D tentatively TRBD1 (6 bases). Trimming removed 7 bases from V and 6 bases from J, with 16 bases in between. The CDR3 is 14 residues long. The germline CDR1 and CDR2 sequences are SGHTA and FQGNSA. Supplemented by reference TRBV7-2 and TRBJ2-1, the full variable domain reads GAGVSQSPSNKVTEKGKDVELRCDPISGHTALYWYRQSLGQGLEFLIYFQGNSAPDKSGLPSDRFSAERTGGSVSTLTIQRTQQEDSAVYLCASTYRTGSNEQFFGPGTRLTVL.

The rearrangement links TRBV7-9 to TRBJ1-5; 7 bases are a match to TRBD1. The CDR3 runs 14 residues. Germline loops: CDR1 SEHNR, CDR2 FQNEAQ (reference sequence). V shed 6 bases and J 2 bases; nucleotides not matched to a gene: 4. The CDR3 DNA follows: TGTGCCAGCAGTCCCGGACAGGGCAATCAGCCCCAGCATTTT. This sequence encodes CASSPGQGNQPQHF.

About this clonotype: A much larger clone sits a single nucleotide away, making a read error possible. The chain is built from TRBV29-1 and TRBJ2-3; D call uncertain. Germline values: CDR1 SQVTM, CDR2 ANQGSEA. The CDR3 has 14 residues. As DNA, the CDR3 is TGCAGCGTAGCCCCGACACGGTTCACAAATACGCAGTATTTT. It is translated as CSVAPTRFTNTQYF.

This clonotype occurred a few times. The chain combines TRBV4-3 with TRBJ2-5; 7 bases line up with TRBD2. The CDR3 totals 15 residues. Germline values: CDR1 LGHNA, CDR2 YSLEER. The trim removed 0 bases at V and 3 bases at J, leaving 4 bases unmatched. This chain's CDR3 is CASSQDRGGKETQYF. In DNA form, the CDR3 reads TGCGCCAGCAGCCAAGATCGCGGGGGAAAAGAGACCCAGTACTTC.